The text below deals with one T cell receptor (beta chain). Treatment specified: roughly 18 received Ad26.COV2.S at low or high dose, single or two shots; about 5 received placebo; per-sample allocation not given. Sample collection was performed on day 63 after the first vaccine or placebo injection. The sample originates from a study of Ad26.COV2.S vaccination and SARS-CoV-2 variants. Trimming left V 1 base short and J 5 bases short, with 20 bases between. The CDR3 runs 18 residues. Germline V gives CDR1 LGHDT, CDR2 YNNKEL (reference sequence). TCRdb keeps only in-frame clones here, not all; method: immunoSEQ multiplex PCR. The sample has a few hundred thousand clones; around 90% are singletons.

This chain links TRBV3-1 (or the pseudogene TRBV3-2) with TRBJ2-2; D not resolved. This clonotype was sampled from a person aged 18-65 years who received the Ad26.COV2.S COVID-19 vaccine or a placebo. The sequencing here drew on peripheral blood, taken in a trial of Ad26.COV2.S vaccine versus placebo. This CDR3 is CASSQVISDRLLTGELFF. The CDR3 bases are TGTGCCAGCAGCCAAGTGATTTCGGACCGCTTATTAACCGGGGAGCTGTTTTTT.